The 7 T cell receptor beta chains in this list originate from one sample, sequenced in a study of T cell responses to AZD1222 COVID-19 vaccine. Data came from immunoSEQ multiplex PCR; TCRdb stores just in-frame clones and leaves some out. The sample lists about 260,000 clones, over 85% occurring once. This specimen was peripheral blood, taken on day 0 of AZD1222 vaccination. All receptors come from an adult in good health.

The rearrangement links TRBV4-1 to TRBJ2-1; 12 bases align to TRBD2. The germline V gene encodes CDR1 MGHRA and CDR2 YSYEKL. The length of the CDR3 is 16 residues. V shed 1 base and J 8 bases; nucleotides not matched to a gene: 6. The CDR3 sequence is CASSQVLAGGSDEQFF. The CDR3 DNA reads as TGCGCCAGCAGCCAAGTTCTAGCGGGAGGGTCGGATGAGCAGTTCTTC.

The chain recombines TRBV7-2 with TRBJ1-2, with D tentatively TRBD1 (5 bases). Germline CDR1 and CDR2: SGHTA and FQGNSA. V gave up 5 bases and J gave up 4 bases, with 17 bases separating them. This CDR3 region has 15 residues. The DNA for the CDR3 is TGTGCCAGCAGCCACGGACGGGGGGGGACCTATGGCTACACCTTC. It encodes CASSHGRGGTYGYTF.

CDR3 bases: TGTGCCAGCAGCTTGGGCCAGCTCTACTCTGGAAACACCATATATTTT. This gives the protein CASSLGQLYSGNTIYF. The chain has TRBV5-6 and TRBJ1-3; D unclear. Trimming took 0 bases from V and 0 from J, leaving 10 bases between them. This CDR3 region has 16 residues. Germline V gene lookup returns CDR1 SGHDT and CDR2 YYEEEE.

The rearrangement uses TRBV4-1 and TRBJ2-2, with 7 bases identical to TRBD2. The V gene's germline CDR1 is MGHRA and CDR2 YSYEKL. J was trimmed by 2 bases and V by 4 bases; bases with no gene match: 4. The CDR3 loop spans 15 amino acids. DNA for the CDR3: TGCGCCAGCAGCCTCCCGGGACTAAACACCGGGGAGCTGTTTTTT. It is translated as CASSLPGLNTGELFF.

The rearrangement links TRBV18 to TRBJ2-2; D not resolved. The length of the CDR3 is 13 residues. The ends were cut back, 3 bases at V and 2 bases at J, with 4 bases in the middle. Per germline, CDR1 KGHSH and CDR2 LQKENI. The CDR3 here is CASSPSNTGELFF. The DNA for the CDR3 is TGTGCCAGCTCACCCTCAAACACCGGGGAGCTGTTTTTT. The full variable domain, completed using reference TRBV18 and TRBJ2-2, is NAGVMQNPRHLVRRRGQEARLRCSPMKGHSHVYWYRQLPEEGLKFMVYLQKENIIDESGMPKERFSAEFPKEGPSILRIQQVVRGDSAAYFCASSPSNTGELFFGEGSRLTVL.

The chain employs TRBV30 and TRBJ2-1; a possible D gene is TRBD2 (6 bases). The V gene's germline CDR1 is GTSNPN and CDR2 SVGIG (reference sequence). Trimming left V 2 bases short and J 7 bases short, with 12 bases between. This CDR3 is built from 13 residues. The CDR3 sequence: CAWSPWAGNEQFF. The CDR3 region has the DNA TGTGCCTGGAGTCCATGGGCGGGGAATGAGCAGTTCTTC.

The sample holds one count of this clone. V and J are TRBV28 and TRBJ1-2; D is perhaps TRBD1 (5 bases). The CDR3 extends over 15 amino acids. From germline, CDR1 is MDHEN and CDR2 SYDVKM. The ends were cut back, 4 bases at V and 7 bases at J, with 19 bases in the middle. The CDR3 sequence: CASSSPGGRPSGYTF. CDR3 DNA: TGTGCCAGCAGTTCCCCCGGGGGACGGCCTTCTGGCTACACCTTC.